This T cell receptor (beta chain) was profiled in a study of molecular identifiers for immune sequencing clone quantification (dated by TCRdb to 2017 to 2018). About the full investigation: For a replicate experiment, RNA from 20,000 or 100,000 naive CD8 T cells was divided into five aliquots, and four of the five aliquots were sequenced. This methods study benchmarked molecular-identifier clustering-based TCR repertoire sequencing (MIDCIRS) and TCR RNA copy counting, using CD8 T cells to do so. Points the paper makes about the study in general: When barcode sub-clustering was not used, chimeric consensus sequences inflated TCR diversity, with chimeras reaching as high as 47%. Highly expanded clone sizes could be underestimated if identical TCR molecules share a barcode. In CMV-specific effector cells, clones with more than 20 RNA copies accounted for over 98% of molecules, whereas in naive cells such clones accounted for under 1%. The naive libraries included spiked-in Jurkat TCR RNA (around 9 copies' worth), and this RNA is not part of the donor repertoire. Modeling gave about three recovered TCR RNA copies per cell versus about 10 by digital PCR, implying roughly 29% capture efficiency. A single cell's worth of spiked-in Jurkat TCR RNA was reported detectable even among about a million naive CD8 T cells.

Worth noting for this clonotype: Its cognate antigen has yet to be identified. The input lacks base qualities; no much larger clone sits a single base away.

Libraries were built with PCR. Instrument on record: NextSeq 500. Bulk TCR libraries were prepared as previously described, using TCR primers listed in Table S5. The Qiagen AllPrep DNA/RNA kit was used to purify total RNA. Before analysis, reads from multiple sequencing runs of one library were combined. Processing in the source paper ran as follows. Reads were retained only if the reads had an exact TCR constant sequence, and the retained reads were trimmed to 150 nt and grouped according to their 12-nt molecular barcodes. Within each barcode group, reads were sub-clustered at a 15% Levenshtein threshold, and quality-weighted consensus sequences were built per RNA molecule. Non-functional sequences were removed, as were lower-count sequences one edit away from another. Based on fitting two negative binomial distributions, any barcode sub-cluster with under 20% of the maximum read count was discarded. TCRdb reprocessing: public reads trimmed at Q25 with fastp, clones called with MiXCR, in-frame beta chains kept. One record per CDR3 amino acid sequence lists the most common genes and DNA. None of the V and J calls come from the authors' own analysis; TCRdb made them. This sample gives some 580,000 distinct CDR3 sequences in total; about 25% of them show up just once. 0.78% of the sample goes to the ten largest clones.

Libraries of naive CD8 T cells were built from approximately 20,000 to 980,000 sorted cells, with 10%, 30% or 50% of the purified RNA used. Naive CD8 T cells, defined as CD8+CD4-CCR7+CD45RA+, were FACS-sorted into RLT Plus buffer on a BD FACSAria II. Detection sensitivity was tested by spiking Jurkat RNA equal to roughly ten TCR copies' worth into samples containing about 19,000-1,000,000 naive CD8 T cells. Enrichment of CD8 T cells was performed with RosetteSep CD8+ T Cell Enrichment Cocktail and Ficoll-Paque, after which ACK red cell lysis was carried out. V sheds 2 bases and J sheds 7 bases, leaving 20 bases between their ends. Taken from the germline V gene, the CDR1 and CDR2 loops are SGHAT and FQNNGV. The CDR3 sequence holds 16 residues, the cysteine and phenylalanine included. Only the CDR3 part of the read is kept: 48 bases, read in frame from the first base.

Material: naive CD8+ T cells from blood, with Jurkat cell RNA spiked in. Read against the paper, the sample's cell subset or site label means: FACS-sorted CD8+CD4-CCR7+CD45RA+ naive T cells. The sequence was obtained from a human donor in good health. Some libraries in this study had Jurkat cell RNA spiked in. Recombination joined TRBV11-2 with TRBJ2-5, and TRBD2 may be the D gene, going by 6 matching bases. The DNA is TGTGCCAGCAGCTTAACGGATGGGGGGTTGGTGGGGACCCAGTACTTC. Its product reads: CASSLTDGGLVGTQYF.